The sequence of this TCR beta chain was determined in a study of shared clonotypes between healthy human individuals (dated by TCRdb to 2020 to 2021). Some background on the complete study: Two women and a few men aged 18 to 49 years were included in the cohort. For each donor, three plates each were used for CD4 naive and CD4 memory, two plates were used for CD8 naive, and one plate was used for CD8 memory. To estimate repertoire size and how much clonotype sharing occurs between individuals, the study deeply sequenced the blood TCR repertoires of about 5 healthy adults. Different laboratories and diverse techniques were used to prepare libraries and sequence TCR repertoires, to increase sequencing depth and limit assay-specific biases. Leukapheresis yielded between about 0.85 and 10 billion PBMCs per donor.

Study-wide findings and limitations: Because the study included only a small number of donors, the genetic and exposure-history diversity represented was limited. When a few donors were compared, the shared fraction of clonotypes was around 5% for naive CD4, about 4% for naive CD8, 2% to 2.5% for memory CD4, and around 0.4% for memory CD8. Sampling was limited to blood, and TCR repertoires in tissue likely differ from TCR repertoires in blood. Incomplete sequencing was indicated by rarefaction of sorted-subset datasets, despite the large sequencing depth. Compared with non-shared clonotypes, clonotypes shared by all four sorted-subset donors had higher generation probabilities. Pairwise subsampling indicated that sequencing depth was expected to affect the degree of clonotype sharing among donors. Estimated clonotype richness was generally larger for naive than for memory subsets.

The donors were healthy, HIV-negative adults who had no recently reported acute infections or vaccinations. All donors were Caucasian adults living in Nashville, Tennessee, USA. CD4+ T cells were enriched through magnetic negative selection, after which naive cells were positively selected on CD45RA and the remaining negative fraction served as the memory subset. Blood was collected by leukapheresis, and PBMCs were isolated by Ficoll-Histopaque density gradient centrifugation and then cryopreserved in liquid nitrogen vapor phase. Purity and quantity of every magnetically sorted T cell population were checked by analytical flow cytometry. Genomic DNA was isolated from each sorted fraction and quantified by UV absorbance on a Nanodrop 2000c. Of note for this clone: The antigen this receptor binds is unknown. Qualities for individual bases were not recorded, and no much larger clone is one base off.

TCR CDR3 regions were amplified from genomic DNA by multiplex PCR using the deep immunoSEQ assay. Extracted genomic DNA from each cell subset was spread evenly across all wells of several immunoSEQ 96-well plates, with each plate serving as a replicate. For sorted subsets, around 200 ng genomic DNA, equal to some 28,000 T cell genomes, was loaded into each replicate PCR. Purified libraries were quantified with a Qubit 3.0 fluorometer, sized on a Bioanalyzer 2100, and re-quantified with the KAPA Library Quantification kit. Each immunoSEQ 96-well plate was sequenced on its own single-read 150-cycle Illumina NextSeq 550 flow cell. The authors' pipeline ran thus. The immunoSEQ output contained only junctional sequences without quality scores, so filtering could not match that applied to full-length reads. To assign V/J genes and CDR3, sequences were annotated against IMGT germline references using PyIR, a Python wrapper for IgBLAST v1.9. Reads with weak V/J assignments (E-value above 1e-6), missing CDR3, stop codons, out-of-frame junctions, or ambiguous translated residues were removed. A V3J clonotype was defined by an identical inferred V gene, J gene, and CDR3 amino acid sequence. Percentage overlap between repertoires was calculated by dividing the number of shared unique clonotypes by the size of the smaller repertoire. Repertoire richness was assessed with RTK rarefaction, the Chao1 estimator, and Recon v2.1 estimates of unobserved clonotypes. Generation probabilities were computed with OLGA for all TCRbeta clonotypes obtained by the gDNA method from several donors. The table was pulled from immuneACCESS by TCRdb, which kept in-frame rearrangements only. Such tables lose some clones; where checked, under half of the loss comes from unresolved V genes, and the rest has no known cause. V and J calls and clone size are given by that table; D and trimming were obtained from the DNA. This sample holds about 1.1 million clones; roughly 74% were observed only once. The top ten hold 0.55% to 0.7% of the sample.

V loses 6 bases, J loses 0 bases, and the germline ends lie 32 bases apart. Via the germline V gene, CDR1 is MDHEN and CDR2 SYDVKM. The CDR3, from cysteine to phenylalanine, totals 21 residues. Left in the record is the CDR3 DNA by itself, 63 bases read in frame from the first base. The rearranged segments are TRBV28 and TRBJ2-5; the D gene is tentatively TRBD1 or TRBD2, each matching 6 bases. This TCR was recovered from a man between 18 and 29 years old in good health. Some clones in this sample may be carry-over from other donors' samples. Input material: memory CD4+ T cells from PBMCs. What this sample's cell subset or site label stands for: CD45RA-negative fraction. Read as DNA, the sequence is TGTGCCAGCAGCACCGGGGGCTGGGCGGGCCGCCTCAAAACGGACCAAGAGACCCAGTACTTC. It specifies CASSTGGWAGRLKTDQETQYF.